This passage covers 25 T cell receptor beta chains from one sample sequenced in a study of T cell repertoires in cytomegalovirus infection. TCRdb itself ran the reads through MiXCR, one entry per CDR3 protein. This table holds 250,000 to 350,000 distinct CDR3 sequences, about 25% found once. What was sequenced was PBMCs. These receptors all come from a human donor in good health (CMV status not recorded). Some clones in this sample may be carry-over from other donors' samples.

CDR3 sequence: CASSLGVAGTDTQYF. Here the CDR3 DNA reads TGTGCCAGCAGCTTAGGAGTAGCGGGCACAGATACGCAGTATTTT. This chain uses TRBV7-6 with TRBJ2-3, with a possible D match to TRBD2 (6 bases). This CDR3 is built from 15 residues. Deletions cut 1 base from V and 1 base from J, with 9 bases between. Germline CDR1 and CDR2: SGHVS and FNYEAQ.

Points on this clonotype: This may be a read error, as it is one base from a much larger clone. The V gene is TRBV6-1, the J gene TRBJ2-3; D not certain. Per the germline V gene, CDR1 is MNHNS and CDR2 is SASEGT. With 11 bases removed from V and 2 bases from J, the gap between germline ends came to 14 bases. The CDR3 length is 13 residues. The chain's CDR3 is CALRRVYTDTQYF. DNA of the CDR3: TGTGCCCTACGAAGAGTTTACACAGATACGCAGTATTTT.

This clonotype was found many times. The chain carries TRBV19 and TRBJ2-1; perhaps TRBD2 as D (5 bases). CDR3 length: 14 amino acids. Trimming shortened V by 6 bases and J by 7 bases, and 16 bases separated the two germline ends. From germline, CDR1 is LNHDA and CDR2 SQIVND (reference sequence). This CDR3 reads CASSQRTLSNEQFF. DNA of the CDR3: TGTGCCAGTAGCCAGCGGACGCTAAGTAATGAGCAGTTCTTC.

Many counts were recorded for this clonotype. This sequence joins TRBV7-2 and TRBJ2-1; TRBD2 matches 9 bases. The ends lost 2 bases at V and 4 bases at J; junction bases unmatched: 15. Germline V gives CDR1 SGHTA, CDR2 FQGNSA. This CDR3 comprises 19 residues. CDR3 sequence: CASSLFGLAGYQSYNEQFF. The CDR3 coding sequence is TGTGCCAGCAGCTTATTCGGTCTAGCGGGATATCAGTCGTACAATGAGCAGTTCTTC. The full variable domain, completed using reference TRBV7-2 and TRBJ2-1, is GAGVSQSPSNKVTEKGKDVELRCDPISGHTALYWYRQSLGQGLEFLIYFQGNSAPDKSGLPSDRFSAERTGGSVSTLTIQRTQQEDSAVYLCASSLFGLAGYQSYNEQFFGPGTRLTVL.

This clonotype was counted a few times. This sequence joins TRBV6-1 and TRBJ2-7; D might be TRBD1 (6 bases). The V gene's germline CDR1 is MNHNS and CDR2 SASEGT. This CDR3 is built from 15 residues. V lost 4 bases and J lost 4, with 17 bases in between. The CDR3 region has the DNA TGTGCCAGCAGTGGGACCGGGACATCATTTTACGAGCAGTACTTC. Amino acids: CASSGTGTSFYEQYF.

The chain recombines TRBV5-5 with TRBJ1-1, with D unclear. The V gene's germline CDR1 is SGHKS and CDR2 YYEKEE (reference sequence). CDR3 size: 13 residues. V gave up 5 bases and J gave up 7 bases, with 15 bases separating them. The CDR3 reads CASRRGSSGEAFF. CDR3 DNA sequence: TGTGCCAGCAGGAGAGGGTCATCAGGTGAAGCTTTCTTT.

J is TRBJ2-7 and V is TRBV15; D possibly corresponds to TRBD2 (5 bases). The germline V gene encodes CDR1 LNHNV and CDR2 YYDKDF (reference sequence). Trimming took 0 bases from V and 6 from J, leaving 15 bases between them. The CDR3 extends over 15 amino acids. The CDR3 reads CATSRESGQPGEQYF. DNA for the CDR3: TGTGCCACCAGCAGAGAAAGCGGTCAACCGGGCGAGCAGTACTTC.

The rearrangement uses TRBV7-2 and TRBJ2-1; D is perhaps TRBD2 (6 bases). The CDR3 has 16 amino acids. Germline values: CDR1 SGHTA, CDR2 FQGNSA. The germline V and J ends were trimmed by 6 bases and 0 bases, with 15 bases remaining between them. The CDR3 reads CASSRLRRVSYNEQFF. The CDR3 DNA sequence: TGTGCCAGCAGTCGATTGCGGAGGGTCTCCTACAATGAGCAGTTCTTC.

The gene calls are TRBV15 and TRBJ2-7; D unclear. The CDR3 length is 12 residues. Germline V CDR1 and CDR2: LNHNV, YYDKDF (reference sequence). V shed 0 bases and J shed 3 bases, with 3 bases lying between them. CDR3 sequence (DNA): TGTGCCACCAGCAGAGATGGCTACGAGCAGTACTTC. The encoded protein is CATSRDGYEQYF. The entire variable domain, with the rest obtained from reference TRBV15 and TRBJ2-7, is as follows: DAMVIQNPRYQVTQFGKPVTLSCSQTLNHNVMYWYQQKSSQAPKLLFHYYDKDFNNEADTPDNFQSRRPNTSFCFLDIRSPGLGDTAMYLCATSRDGYEQYFGPGTRLTVT.

In this sample, this clonotype turned up a few times. J is TRBJ2-7 and V is TRBV28; D is unresolved. Per germline, CDR1 MDHEN and CDR2 SYDVKM. Trimming stripped 7 bases from V and 6 bases from J, with 10 bases between. The CDR3 is 11 residues long. CDR3 protein: CASMASLEQYF. In nucleotides, the CDR3 is TGTGCCAGCATGGCTTCCCTCGAGCAGTACTTC.

This clonotype has at least ten counts. The DNA of the CDR3 is TGTGCCAGCAGCACCCGACAGGGGCAAACCGGGGAGCTGTTTTTT. Encoded protein: CASSTRQGQTGELFF. The V and J genes are TRBV11-2 and TRBJ2-2, with 8 bases identical to TRBD1. Per germline, CDR1 SGHAT and CDR2 FQNNGV. The CDR3 contains 15 residues. V shed 5 bases and J 5 bases; nucleotides not matched to a gene: 7.

The sample holds a few counts of this clonotype. The V and J genes are TRBV12-3 or TRBV12-4 and TRBJ2-3, with 8 bases aligning to TRBD2. The CDR3 runs to 16 residues. Trimming at V came to 5 bases and at J to 5 bases, leaving 12 bases not matched to a gene. This CDR3 reads CASSRSSGGRGDTQYF. CDR3 bases: TGTGCCAGCAGTCGCTCAAGCGGGGGCCGCGGAGATACGCAGTATTTT.

The gene calls are TRBV5-4 and TRBJ2-1; 7 bases line up with TRBD2. J gave up 10 bases and V 0 bases, and 10 bases lay outside the gene matches. The V gene's germline CDR1 is SGHNT and CDR2 YYREEE (reference sequence). There are 15 residues in the CDR3. CDR3 residues: CASSLEVGRAGEQFF. The CDR3 DNA sequence: TGTGCCAGCAGCTTGGAGGTGGGTCGAGCGGGAGAGCAGTTCTTC.

The V call is TRBV12-3 or TRBV12-4, the J call TRBJ2-1; 13 bases are shared with TRBD2. CDR3 length: 14 amino acids. Losses at the gene ends were 6 bases for V and 10 bases for J; bases not matched to a gene: 6. The chain's CDR3 is CASRPGLAGREQFF. The CDR3, as DNA: TGTGCCAGCAGACCGGGACTAGCGGGGAGGGAGCAGTTCTTC.

This chain connects TRBV5-1 to TRBJ2-5; D not resolved. Germline V gene sequence: CDR1 SGHRS, CDR2 YFSETQ. The CDR3 spans 13 residues. The V and J ends lost 1 base and 5 bases respectively, with 9 bases between them. CDR3 nucleotides: TGCGCCAGCAGCTTGATTTTCGGGGAGACCCAGTACTTC. Translated: CASSLIFGETQYF.

This clonotype has at least ten counts. The chain has TRBV7-2 and TRBJ1-5, with a weak D call TRBD1 (5 bases). V shed 1 base and J shed 0 bases, with 10 bases lying between them. CDR1 SGHTA and CDR2 FQGNSA come from the germline V gene. There are 16 residues in the CDR3. The CDR3 DNA follows: TGTGCCAGCAGCTTAGTAGCGGGGGATAGCAATCAGCCCCAGCATTTT. The encoded protein is CASSLVAGDSNQPQHF.

This clonotype was picked up a small number of times. CDR3 in amino acids: CASSLVAKNIQYF. The CDR3 DNA reads TGTGCCAGCAGCTTAGTGGCCAAAAACATTCAGTACTTC. V is TRBV11-2 and J is TRBJ2-4; D is uncertain. This CDR3 region has 13 residues. V dropped 1 base and J dropped 1 base, with 2 bases sitting between them. Looked up from germline, CDR1 is SGHAT and CDR2 is FQNNGV.

This clonotype has more than one count but fewer than ten. The genes are TRBV11-2 and TRBJ2-7; possibly TRBD1 or TRBD2 for D (6 bases each). The CDR3 is 15 residues long. Germline loops: CDR1 SGHAT, CDR2 FQNNGV. V was shortened by 3 bases and J by 4 bases, with 16 bases between the two germline ends. In DNA, the CDR3 is TGTGCCAGCAGCTTCTCGTCGGGGGCGGTTTACGAGCAGTACTTC. Its protein product is CASSFSSGAVYEQYF.

Many counts were recorded for this clonotype. J is TRBJ2-1 and V is TRBV7-6; TRBD2 aligns across 11 bases. Germline V gene sequence: CDR1 SGHVS, CDR2 FNYEAQ. CDR3 length: 15 amino acids. J gave up 5 bases and V 5 bases, and 5 bases lay outside the gene matches. The CDR3 protein is CASSMRLAGNNEQFF. The CDR3 DNA reads TGTGCCAGCAGCATGCGACTAGCGGGGAACAATGAGCAGTTCTTC.

V and J are TRBV6-2 or TRBV6-3 and TRBJ2-1, with 9 positions matching TRBD2. After removal of 2 bases from V and 6 bases from J, the junction contained 8 bases not matched to a gene. Germline loops: CDR1 MNHEY, CDR2 SVGEGT. The CDR3 is 16 amino acids. The chain's CDR3 is CASSYILAGTSNEQFF. CDR3 DNA: TGTGCCAGCAGTTACATACTAGCGGGTACCTCCAATGAGCAGTTCTTC.

The chain recombines TRBV7-9 with TRBJ2-2, with 8 bases that match TRBD2. CDR1 and CDR2 from the germline V gene are SEHNR and FQNEAQ (reference sequence). The ends lost 6 bases at V and 5 bases at J; junction bases unmatched: 23. The CDR3 sequence is 20 residues long. Here the CDR3 DNA reads TGTGCCAGCAGTCCCCCGCCCCGTGCAGGGGAGAAGCGGGAGACCGGGGAGCTGTTTTTT. Encoded protein: CASSPPPRAGEKRETGELFF.

This clonotype has more than one count but fewer than ten. V and J are TRBV29-1 and TRBJ2-3, with D perhaps matching TRBD2 (5 bases). The CDR3 contains 14 residues. In germline, CDR1 is SQVTM, CDR2 ANQGSEA. The germline V and J ends were trimmed by 5 bases and 0 bases, with 12 bases remaining between them. CDR3 DNA sequence: TGCAGCGTTCCCGGACTCGGGAGCACAGATACGCAGTATTTT. This translates into CSVPGLGSTDTQYF.

The chain links TRBV15 to TRBJ1-1, with D possibly being TRBD1 (6 bases). The CDR3 totals 15 residues. Between the trimmed V and J ends, which lost 1 base and 4 bases, there was a span of 13 bases. CDR1 and CDR2 from the germline V gene are LNHNV and YYDKDF (reference sequence). CDR3 bases: TGTGCCACCAGCAGAGCCTACAGGGTGAGCACTGAAGCTTTCTTT. It is translated as CATSRAYRVSTEAFF.

This clonotype was observed many times. This chain links TRBV7-2 with TRBJ1-2; 8 nucleotides line up with TRBD1. The J segment lost 6 bases and the V segment lost 5 bases, leaving 5 bases of the junction unmatched. Germline-derived CDR1 and CDR2 are SGHTA and FQGNSA. The CDR3 covers 13 residues. The CDR3 DNA sequence: TGTGCCAGCAGCCCTGGACAGGGTCATGGCTACACCTTC. It yields the protein CASSPGQGHGYTF.

At least ten counts were recorded for this clonotype. This chain joins TRBV7-9 and TRBJ1-1; no reliable D call. Germline-derived CDR1 and CDR2 are SEHNR and FQNEAQ (reference sequence). Trimming left V 4 bases short and J 4 bases short, with 19 bases between. The CDR3 extends over 16 amino acids. CDR3: CASSSRRGPRVTEAFF. The CDR3 bases are TGTGCCAGCAGCTCCCGCCGAGGACCGAGGGTCACTGAAGCTTTCTTT.